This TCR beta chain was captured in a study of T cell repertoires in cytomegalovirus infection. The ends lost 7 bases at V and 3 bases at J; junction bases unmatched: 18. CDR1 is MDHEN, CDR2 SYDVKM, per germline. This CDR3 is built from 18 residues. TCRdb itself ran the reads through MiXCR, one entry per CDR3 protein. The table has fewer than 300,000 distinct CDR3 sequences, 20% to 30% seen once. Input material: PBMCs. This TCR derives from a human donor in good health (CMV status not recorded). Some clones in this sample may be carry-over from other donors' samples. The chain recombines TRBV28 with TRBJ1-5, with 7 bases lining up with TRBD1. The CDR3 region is CASTPPPGQPHNNQPQHF. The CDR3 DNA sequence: TGTGCCAGCACCCCTCCGCCGGGACAGCCGCATAACAATCAGCCCCAGCATTTT.